Here is one T cell receptor beta chain with its context. This clonotype has ten or more counts. There is no known antigen for this receptor. Nothing much larger sits one base from this clone, and base qualities are not available. These data are taken from a study of patients and donors after allogeneic stem cell transplantation (dated by TCRdb to 2020 to 2021). Inclusive of the bounding cysteine and phenylalanine, the CDR3 is 15 residues long. This entry keeps only the CDR3 DNA: 45 bases, framed from base 1. V is reduced by 0 bases and J by 0 bases, leaving a spacing of 8 bases between them. From the germline V gene, CDR1 is SGHRS and CDR2 is YFSETQ. The library was made by RT-PCR. TCRdb lists the instrument as NextSeq 550. TCRdb took the public reads, trimmed them with fastp at Q25, ran MiXCR for clone calling and kept in-frame beta chains. Rows with a matching CDR3 protein are joined into one entry that keeps the most common DNA and genes. In all, the sample holds about 960,000 distinct CDR3 sequences, and roughly 17% of those were seen once. Around 5.5% of the sample lies in the top ten.

This chain joins TRBV5-1 to TRBJ2-3; the D gene remains uncertain. The sequence came from a human donor who was either an allogeneic HSCT recipient or a stem cell or donor lymphocyte infusion donor (not recorded which). It is not recorded whose cells these are; they may come from a transplant donor. Sequencing used blood, either unsorted or a sorted T cell fraction (not recorded which). CDR3 sequence: CASSLGRTSTDTQYF. The nucleotides are TGCGCCAGCAGCTTGGGTAGAACTAGCACAGATACGCAGTATTTT.